A selection of T cell receptor beta chains follows, all from one sample in a study of beta chain features in type 1 diabetes. Sequencing used immunoSEQ multiplex PCR; TCRdb keeps in-frame clones, though not all of them. Of around 140,000 clones listed, around 8.8% were seen once; the top ten hold 0.75%. The sample comprised central memory CD4+ T cells from blood. All receptors derive from a man aged 25-45 years with type 1 diabetes. Both conserved end residues are part of each CDR3. The D gene is left open where the match is weak. Size is stated for part of the rows, as once, few or many counts, or as a class when the clone is expanded.

CDR3nt | CDR3aa | abundance | v_gene | d_gene | j_gene
TGCGCCAGCAGGCCCGGGCTAGCGGGGAACAATGAGCAGTTCTTC | CASRPGLAGNNEQFF | - | TRBV4-3 | TRBD2 | TRBJ2-1
TGCGCCAGCAGCCATCACATCGACGAGCAGTACTTC | CASSHHIDEQYF | many | TRBV4-1 | - | TRBJ2-7
TGCGCCAGCAGCTTCACGCAGGGCTATGGCTACACCTTC | CASSFTQGYGYTF | few | TRBV5-1 | - | TRBJ1-2
TGCGCCAGCAGCGGGTCGGGATCCTACGAGCAGTACTTC | CASSGSGSYEQYF | - | TRBV5-1 | - | TRBJ2-7
TGTGCCAGCAGTGAAAGGGACAGGGGAAGTTATGGCTACACCTTC | CASSERDRGSYGYTF | few | TRBV2 | TRBD1 | TRBJ1-2
TGCGCCAGCAGTCGCGAACAGGGCGAAATCCTCTCTGGGGCCAACGTCCTGACTTTC | CASSREQGEILSGANVLTF | few | TRBV23-1 | - | TRBJ2-6
TGTGCCAGCAGCCCCCTTCCGGGCGGGGGGGCGGATACGCAGTATTTT | CASSPLPGGGADTQYF | - | TRBV4-2 | TRBD2 | TRBJ2-3
TGTGCCAGCAGTCCAAGACAGGGATCCTATAATTCACCCCTCCACTTT | CASSPRQGSYNSPLHF | few | TRBV27 | TRBD1 | TRBJ1-6
TGTGCCAGCAGTGGAGCACGTAGCGGACCCACTGAAGCTTTCTTT | CASSGARSGPTEAFF | few | TRBV6-1 | - | TRBJ1-1
TGTGCCAGCAGCCCAGACAGGGCTACAGATACGCAGTATTTT | CASSPDRATDTQYF | few | TRBV7-3 | TRBD1 | TRBJ2-3
TGTGCCAGCTCCTTCGGTGGACAGGGAACCTACGAGCAGTACTTC | CASSFGGQGTYEQYF | few | TRBV18 | TRBD1 | TRBJ2-7
TGTGCCAGCAGCTTGGCTTCAGGATCAAACACCGGGGAGCTGTTTTTT | CASSLASGSNTGELFF | few | TRBV5-4 | - | TRBJ2-2
TGTGCCAGCAGCCCCCGAGGAAGTGGGGAGACCCAGTACTTC | CASSPRGSGETQYF | few | TRBV5-4 | - | TRBJ2-5
TGTGCCAGCAGTGAATTAACGGGGGTAGAGACCCAGTACTTC | CASSELTGVETQYF | few | TRBV25-1 | - | TRBJ2-5
TGTGCCAGCAGTTACGGACCGGGACAGGGGGAGTACGAGCAGTACTTC | CASSYGPGQGEYEQYF | - | TRBV6-5 | TRBD1 | TRBJ2-7
TGCAGCGTTGAAGGGGCGGATACGCAGTATTTT | CSVEGADTQYF | many | TRBV29-1 | - | TRBJ2-3
TGTGCCAGCAGTCGAGCTACCTACGAGCAGTACTTC | CASSRATYEQYF | - | TRBV6-6 | - | TRBJ2-7
TGCGCCAGCAGCTTAACGACAGGTTCCTACGAGCAGTACTTC | CASSLTTGSYEQYF | few | TRBV5-1 | - | TRBJ2-7
TGTGCCAGCAGCTTAGACCAGTTTGTGACCCAGTACTTC | CASSLDQFVTQYF | - | TRBV11-2 | - | TRBJ2-5
TGTGCCAGCAGCTTTTCAGGGGTGAGTCAGCCCCAGCATTTT | CASSFSGVSQPQHF | few | TRBV7-2 | - | TRBJ1-5
TGTGCCAGTAGTATAGTTGACAGGGGTCGCGGGGAGCTGTTTTTT | CASSIVDRGRGELFF | few | TRBV19 | TRBD1 | TRBJ2-2
TGTGCCAGCAGCCTGATGGGGGGGAACATTCAGTACTTC | CASSLMGGNIQYF | few | TRBV11-2 | TRBD2 | TRBJ2-4
TGCGCCAGCAGCTCTCGGCAGGGATTCGGGGAGCTGTTTTTT | CASSSRQGFGELFF | - | TRBV4-3 | - | TRBJ2-2